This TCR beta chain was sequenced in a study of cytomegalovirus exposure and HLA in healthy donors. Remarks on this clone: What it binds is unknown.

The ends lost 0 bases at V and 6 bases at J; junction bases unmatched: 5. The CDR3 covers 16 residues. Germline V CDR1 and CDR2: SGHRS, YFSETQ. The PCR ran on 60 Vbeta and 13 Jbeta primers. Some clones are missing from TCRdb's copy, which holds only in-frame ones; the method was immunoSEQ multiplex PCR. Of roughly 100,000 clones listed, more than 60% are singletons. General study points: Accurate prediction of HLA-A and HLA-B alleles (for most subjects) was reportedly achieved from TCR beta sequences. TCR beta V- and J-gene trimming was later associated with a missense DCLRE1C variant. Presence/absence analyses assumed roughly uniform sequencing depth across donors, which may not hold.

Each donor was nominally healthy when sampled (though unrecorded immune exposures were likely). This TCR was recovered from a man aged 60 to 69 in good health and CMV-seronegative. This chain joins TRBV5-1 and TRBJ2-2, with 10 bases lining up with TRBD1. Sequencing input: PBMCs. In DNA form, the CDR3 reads TGCGCCAGCAGCTTGGGCCCGGGACAGGGGTCCGGGGAGCTGTTTTTT. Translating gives CASSLGPGQGSGELFF.